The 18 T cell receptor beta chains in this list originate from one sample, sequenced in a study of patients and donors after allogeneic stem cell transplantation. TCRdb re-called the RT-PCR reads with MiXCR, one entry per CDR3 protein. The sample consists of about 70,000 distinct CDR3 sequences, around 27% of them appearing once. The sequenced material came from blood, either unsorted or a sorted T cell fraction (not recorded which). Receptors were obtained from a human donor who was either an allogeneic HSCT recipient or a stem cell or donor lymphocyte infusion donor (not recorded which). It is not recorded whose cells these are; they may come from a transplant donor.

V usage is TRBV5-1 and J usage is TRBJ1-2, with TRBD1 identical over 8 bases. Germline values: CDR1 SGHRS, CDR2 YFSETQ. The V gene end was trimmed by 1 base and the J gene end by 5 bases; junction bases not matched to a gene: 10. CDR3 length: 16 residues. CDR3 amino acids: CASSLRIDRGLYGYTF. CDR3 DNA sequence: TGCGCCAGCAGCTTGCGCATTGACAGGGGCCTATATGGCTACACCTTC. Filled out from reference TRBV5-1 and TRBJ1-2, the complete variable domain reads KAGVTQTPRYLIKTRGQQVTLSCSPISGHRSVSWYQQTPGQGLQFLFEYFSETQRNKGNFPGRFSGRQFSNSRSEMNVSTLELGDSALYLCASSLRIDRGLYGYTFGSGTRLTVV.

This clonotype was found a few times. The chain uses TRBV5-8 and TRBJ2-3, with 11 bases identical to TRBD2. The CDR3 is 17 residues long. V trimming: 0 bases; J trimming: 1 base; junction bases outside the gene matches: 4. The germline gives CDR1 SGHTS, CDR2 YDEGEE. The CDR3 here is CASSLGVTSGGTDTQYF. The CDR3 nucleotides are TGTGCCAGCAGCTTGGGGGTGACTAGCGGGGGCACAGATACGCAGTATTTT.

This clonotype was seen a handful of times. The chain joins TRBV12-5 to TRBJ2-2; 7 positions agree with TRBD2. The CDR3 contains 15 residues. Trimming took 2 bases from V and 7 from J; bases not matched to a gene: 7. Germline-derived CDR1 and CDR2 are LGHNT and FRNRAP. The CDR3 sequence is CASGLSLAEVGELFF. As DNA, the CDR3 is TGTGCTAGTGGTTTGAGTCTAGCGGAGGTCGGGGAGCTGTTTTTT.

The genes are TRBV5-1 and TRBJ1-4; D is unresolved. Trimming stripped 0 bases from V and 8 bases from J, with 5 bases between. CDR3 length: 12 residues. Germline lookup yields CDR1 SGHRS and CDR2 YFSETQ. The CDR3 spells CASSLAGEKLFF. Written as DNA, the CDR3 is TGCGCCAGCAGCTTGGCCGGGGAAAAACTGTTTTTT.

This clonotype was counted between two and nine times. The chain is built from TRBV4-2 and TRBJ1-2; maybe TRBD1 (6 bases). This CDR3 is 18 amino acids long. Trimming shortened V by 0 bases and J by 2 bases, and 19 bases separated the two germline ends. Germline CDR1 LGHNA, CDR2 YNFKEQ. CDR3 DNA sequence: TGTGCCAGCAGCCAAGAAGGGGGGGTTACCATCATGAACTATGGCTACACCTTC. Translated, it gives CASSQEGGVTIMNYGYTF.

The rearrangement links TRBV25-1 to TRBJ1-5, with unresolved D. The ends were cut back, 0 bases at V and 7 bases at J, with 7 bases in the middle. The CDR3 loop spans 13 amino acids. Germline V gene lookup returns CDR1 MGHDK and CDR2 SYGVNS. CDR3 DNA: TGTGCCAGCAGTGAATACTCTAACCAGCCCCAGCATTTT. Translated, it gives CASSEYSNQPQHF.

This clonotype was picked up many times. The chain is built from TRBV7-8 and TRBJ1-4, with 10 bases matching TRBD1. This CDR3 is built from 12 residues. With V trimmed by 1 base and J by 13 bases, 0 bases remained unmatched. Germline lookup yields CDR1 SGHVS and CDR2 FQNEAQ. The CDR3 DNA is TGTGCCAGCAGCTTAGGGGACAGGGGACTGTTTTTT. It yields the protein CASSLGDRGLFF.

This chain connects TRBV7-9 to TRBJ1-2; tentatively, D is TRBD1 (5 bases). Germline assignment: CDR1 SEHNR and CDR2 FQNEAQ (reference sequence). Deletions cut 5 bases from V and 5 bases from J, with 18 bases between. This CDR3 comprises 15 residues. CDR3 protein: CASSLSRGMIYGYTF. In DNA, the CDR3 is TGTGCCAGCAGCCTTTCGAGGGGAATGATTTATGGCTACACCTTC. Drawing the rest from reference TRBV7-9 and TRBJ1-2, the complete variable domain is DTGVSQNPRHKITKRGQNVTFRCDPISEHNRLYWYRQTLGQGPEFLTYFQNEAQLEKSRLLSDRFSAERPKGSFSTLEIQRTEQGDSAMYLCASSLSRGMIYGYTFGSGTRLTVV.

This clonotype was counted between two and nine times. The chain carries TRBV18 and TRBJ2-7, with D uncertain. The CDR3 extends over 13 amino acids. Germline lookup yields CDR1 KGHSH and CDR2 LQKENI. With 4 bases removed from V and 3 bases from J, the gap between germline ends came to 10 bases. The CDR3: CASSLQPLYEQYF. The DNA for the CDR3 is TGTGCCAGCTCACTCCAACCCCTCTACGAGCAGTACTTC. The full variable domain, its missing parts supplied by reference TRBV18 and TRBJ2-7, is NAGVMQNPRHLVRRRGQEARLRCSPMKGHSHVYWYRQLPEEGLKFMVYLQKENIIDESGMPKERFSAEFPKEGPSILRIQQVVRGDSAAYFCASSLQPLYEQYFGPGTRLTVT.

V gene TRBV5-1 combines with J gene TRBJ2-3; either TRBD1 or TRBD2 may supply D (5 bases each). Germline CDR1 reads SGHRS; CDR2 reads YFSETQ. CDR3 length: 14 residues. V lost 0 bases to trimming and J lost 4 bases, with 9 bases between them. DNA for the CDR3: TGCGCCAGCAGCTTGGCCCGGGGACCAGATACGCAGTATTTT. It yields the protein CASSLARGPDTQYF. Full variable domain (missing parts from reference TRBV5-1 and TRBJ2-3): KAGVTQTPRYLIKTRGQQVTLSCSPISGHRSVSWYQQTPGQGLQFLFEYFSETQRNKGNFPGRFSGRQFSNSRSEMNVSTLELGDSALYLCASSLARGPDTQYFGPGTRLTVL.

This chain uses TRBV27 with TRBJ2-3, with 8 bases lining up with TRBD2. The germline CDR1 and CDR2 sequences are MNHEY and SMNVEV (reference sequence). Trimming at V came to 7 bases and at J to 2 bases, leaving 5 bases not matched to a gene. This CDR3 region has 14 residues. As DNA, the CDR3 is TGTGCCAGCAAGCATAGCGGGGCCACAGATACGCAGTATTTT. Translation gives CASKHSGATDTQYF.

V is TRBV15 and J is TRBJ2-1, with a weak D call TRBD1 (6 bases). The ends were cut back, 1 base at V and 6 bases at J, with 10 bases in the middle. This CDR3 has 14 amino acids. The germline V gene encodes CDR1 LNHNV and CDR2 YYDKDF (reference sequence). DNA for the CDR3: TGTGCCACCAGCAGAGGAACAGGGCCCAATGAGCAGTTCTTC. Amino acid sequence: CATSRGTGPNEQFF.

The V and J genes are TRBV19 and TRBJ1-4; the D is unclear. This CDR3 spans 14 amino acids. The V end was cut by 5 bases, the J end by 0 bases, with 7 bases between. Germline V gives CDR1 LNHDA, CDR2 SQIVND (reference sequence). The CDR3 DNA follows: TGTGCCAGTAGTCGGACGTCAACTAATGAAAAACTGTTTTTT. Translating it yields CASSRTSTNEKLFF. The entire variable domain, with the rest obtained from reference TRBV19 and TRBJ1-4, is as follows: DGGITQSPKYLFRKEGQNVTLSCEQNLNHDAMYWYRQDPGQGLRLIYYSQIVNDFQKGDIAEGYSVSREKKESFPLTVTSAQKNPTAFYLCASSRTSTNEKLFFGSGTQLSVL.

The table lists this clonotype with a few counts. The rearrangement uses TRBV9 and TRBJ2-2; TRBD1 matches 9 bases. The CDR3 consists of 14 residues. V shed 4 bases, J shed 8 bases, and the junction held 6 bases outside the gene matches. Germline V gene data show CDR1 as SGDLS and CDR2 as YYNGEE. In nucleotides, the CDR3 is TGTGCCAGCAGCCCGCGGACAGGGGAAGGGGAGCTGTTTTTT. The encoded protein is CASSPRTGEGELFF. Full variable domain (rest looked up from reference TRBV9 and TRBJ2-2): DSGVTQTPKHLITATGQRVTLRCSPRSGDLSVYWYQQSLDQGLQFLIQYYNGEERAKGNILERFSAQQFPDLHSELNLSSLELGDSALYFCASSPRTGEGELFFGEGSRLTVL.

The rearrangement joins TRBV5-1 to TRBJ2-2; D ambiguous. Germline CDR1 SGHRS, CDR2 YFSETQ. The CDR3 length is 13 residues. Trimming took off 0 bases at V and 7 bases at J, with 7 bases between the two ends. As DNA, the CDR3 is TGCGCCAGCAGCTTGGGGGTGAGCGGGGAGCTGTTTTTT. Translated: CASSLGVSGELFF.

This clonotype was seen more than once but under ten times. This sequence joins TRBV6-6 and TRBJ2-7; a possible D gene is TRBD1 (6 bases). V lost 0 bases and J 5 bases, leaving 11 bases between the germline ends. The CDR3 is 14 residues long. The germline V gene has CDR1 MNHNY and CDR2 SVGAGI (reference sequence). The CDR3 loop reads CASSYSGTGNEQYF. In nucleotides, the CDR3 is TGTGCCAGCAGTTACTCCGGTACAGGGAACGAGCAGTACTTC.

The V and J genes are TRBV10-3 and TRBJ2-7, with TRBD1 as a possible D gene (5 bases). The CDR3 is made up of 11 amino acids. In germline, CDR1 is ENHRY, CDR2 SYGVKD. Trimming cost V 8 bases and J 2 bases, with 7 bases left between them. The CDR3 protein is CAILTAYEQYF. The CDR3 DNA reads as TGTGCCATCCTGACAGCCTACGAGCAGTACTTC.

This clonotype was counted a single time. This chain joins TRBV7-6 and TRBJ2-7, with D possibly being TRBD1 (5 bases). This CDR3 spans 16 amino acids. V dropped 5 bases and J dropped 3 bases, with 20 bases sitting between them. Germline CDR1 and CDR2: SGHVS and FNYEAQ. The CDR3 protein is CASSPNRQGSFYEQYF. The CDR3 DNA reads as TGTGCCAGCAGCCCCAACCGGCAGGGTAGTTTCTACGAGCAGTACTTC. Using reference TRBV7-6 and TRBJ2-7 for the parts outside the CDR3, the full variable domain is GAGVSQSPRYKVTKRGQDVALRCDPISGHVSLYWYRQALGQGPEFLTYFNYEAQQDKSGLPNDRFSAERPEGSISTLTIQRTEQRDSAMYRCASSPNRQGSFYEQYFGPGTRLTVT.